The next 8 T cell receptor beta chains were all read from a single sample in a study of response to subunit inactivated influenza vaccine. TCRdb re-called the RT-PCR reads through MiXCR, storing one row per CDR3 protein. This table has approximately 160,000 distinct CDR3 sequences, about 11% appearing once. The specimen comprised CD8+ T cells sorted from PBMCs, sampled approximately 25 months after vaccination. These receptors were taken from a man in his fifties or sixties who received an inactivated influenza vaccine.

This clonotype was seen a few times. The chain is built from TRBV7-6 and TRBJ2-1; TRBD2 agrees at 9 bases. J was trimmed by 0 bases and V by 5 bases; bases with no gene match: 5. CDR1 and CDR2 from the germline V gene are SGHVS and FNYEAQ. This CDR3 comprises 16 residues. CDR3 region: CASSDLAGPSYNEQFF. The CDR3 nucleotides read TGTGCCAGCAGCGATCTAGCGGGACCCTCCTACAATGAGCAGTTCTTC.

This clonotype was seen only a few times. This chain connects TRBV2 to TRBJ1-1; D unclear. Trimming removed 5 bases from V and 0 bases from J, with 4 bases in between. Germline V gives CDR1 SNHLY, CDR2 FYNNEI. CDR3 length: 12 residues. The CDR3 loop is CASSYLNTEAFF. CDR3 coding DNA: TGTGCCAGCAGTTACTTGAACACTGAAGCTTTCTTT.

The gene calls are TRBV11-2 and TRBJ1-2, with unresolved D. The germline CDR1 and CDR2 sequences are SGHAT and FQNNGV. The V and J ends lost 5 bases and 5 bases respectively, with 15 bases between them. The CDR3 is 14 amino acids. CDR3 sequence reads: CASSRHTRSYGYTF. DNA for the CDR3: TGTGCCAGCAGCAGACACACGCGGTCATATGGCTACACCTTC.

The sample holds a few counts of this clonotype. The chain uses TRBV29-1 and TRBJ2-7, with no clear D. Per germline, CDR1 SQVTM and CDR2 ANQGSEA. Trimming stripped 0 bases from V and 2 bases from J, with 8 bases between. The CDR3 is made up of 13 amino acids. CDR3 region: CSVEDSITYEQYF. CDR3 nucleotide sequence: TGCAGCGTTGAAGATAGCATCACCTACGAGCAGTACTTC.

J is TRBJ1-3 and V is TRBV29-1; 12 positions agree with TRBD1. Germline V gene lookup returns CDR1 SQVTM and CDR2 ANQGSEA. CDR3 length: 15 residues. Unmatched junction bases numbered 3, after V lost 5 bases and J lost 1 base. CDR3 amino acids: CSVPGQGASGNTIYF. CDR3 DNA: TGCAGCGTTCCGGGACAGGGGGCATCTGGAAACACCATATATTTT.

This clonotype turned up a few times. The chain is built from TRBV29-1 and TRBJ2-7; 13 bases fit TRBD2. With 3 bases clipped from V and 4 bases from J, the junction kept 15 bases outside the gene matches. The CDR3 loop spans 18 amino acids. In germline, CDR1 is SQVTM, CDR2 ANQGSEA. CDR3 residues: CSVDGGLAGEKESYEQYF. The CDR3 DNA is TGCAGCGTTGACGGTGGACTAGCGGGAGAGAAAGAATCGTACGAGCAGTACTTC.

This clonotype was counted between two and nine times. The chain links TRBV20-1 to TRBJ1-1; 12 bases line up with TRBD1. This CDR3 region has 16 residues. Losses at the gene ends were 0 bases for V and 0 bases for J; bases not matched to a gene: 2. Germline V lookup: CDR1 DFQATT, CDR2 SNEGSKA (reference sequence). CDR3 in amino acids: CSARDGTGGMNTEAFF. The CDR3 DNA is TGCAGTGCTAGAGATGGGACAGGGGGCATGAACACTGAAGCTTTCTTT.

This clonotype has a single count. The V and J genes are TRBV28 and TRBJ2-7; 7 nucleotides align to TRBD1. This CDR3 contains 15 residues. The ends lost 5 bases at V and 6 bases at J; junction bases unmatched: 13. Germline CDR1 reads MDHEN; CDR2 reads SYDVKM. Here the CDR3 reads CASSPYRGGLFEQYF. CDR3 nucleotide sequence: TGTGCCAGCAGTCCTTACAGGGGTGGCCTCTTCGAGCAGTACTTC.